The next 19 T cell receptor beta chains were all read from a single sample in a study of T cells in Graves' hyperthyroidism and ophthalmopathy. There were TCR beta CDR3 regions amplified from RNA transcripts. A first-round RT-PCR of the TCR CDR3 used the HTBI primer set. TCRdb re-called the multiplex PCR reads with MiXCR, one entry per CDR3 protein. The profile shows 500,000 or so distinct CDR3 sequences, roughly 15% of them singletons. The sequencing sample was made of blood. These receptors all come from a young woman with Graves' ophthalmopathy.

This clonotype was detected only a few times. The chain is built from TRBV20-1 and TRBJ1-1; 10 nucleotides line up with TRBD1. The CDR3 spans 14 residues. The J segment lost 1 base and the V segment lost 6 bases, leaving 5 bases of the junction unmatched. CDR1 is DFQATT, CDR2 SNEGSKA, per germline (reference sequence). The CDR3 region is CSADRGRGNTEAFF. CDR3 nucleotides: TGCAGTGCAGACAGGGGGCGCGGGAACACTGAAGCTTTCTTT.

This clonotype showed up many times. The DNA of the CDR3 is TGCAGCGCCAGAGACAGCCATGAGCAGTTCTTC. This encodes CSARDSHEQFF. This chain uses TRBV29-1 with TRBJ2-1; TRBD1 might be the D (5 bases). The germline CDR1 and CDR2 sequences are SQVTM and ANQGSEA. Trimming removed 7 bases from V and 8 bases from J, with 12 bases in between. The CDR3 consists of 11 residues.

Only a few counts were recorded for this clonotype. The V and J genes are TRBV10-2 and TRBJ2-6; 7 bases are a match to TRBD1. Trimming cost V 3 bases and J 2 bases; bases outside gene matches: 4. This CDR3 spans 16 amino acids. The germline V gene encodes CDR1 WSHSY and CDR2 SAAADI. CDR3: CASSDPQGAGANVLTF. Here the CDR3 DNA reads TGCGCCAGCAGTGACCCGCAGGGGGCTGGGGCCAACGTCCTGACTTTC.

This clonotype has a count of ten or more. This chain joins TRBV3-1 and TRBJ1-2; the D is unclear. CDR3 size: 17 residues. V was clipped by 1 base and J by 2 bases, with 17 bases between them. Germline CDR1 LGHDT, CDR2 YNNKEL (reference sequence). Here the CDR3 reads CASSQGHKPDFNYGYTF. The CDR3 DNA sequence: TGTGCCAGCAGCCAAGGACATAAGCCGGACTTCAACTATGGCTACACCTTC.

This clonotype was seen repeatedly, ten times or more. The V call is TRBV28, the J call TRBJ1-3, with 7 bases identical to TRBD1. V gave up 2 bases and J gave up 4 bases; unmatched junction bases: 5. This CDR3 region has 15 residues. The germline V gene has CDR1 MDHEN and CDR2 SYDVKM. This CDR3 reads CASSLGRDSGNTIYF. CDR3 nucleotides: TGTGCCAGCAGTTTAGGCCGGGACAGCGGAAACACCATATATTTT.

Many counts were recorded for this clonotype. The chain carries TRBV11-2 and TRBJ2-3, with 7 bases identical to TRBD2. J gave up 2 bases and V 4 bases, and 6 bases lay outside the gene matches. CDR1 is SGHAT and CDR2 is FQNNGV in the germline V gene. The CDR3 consists of 15 residues. The DNA for the CDR3 is TGTGCCAGCAGCTGGGGGGGGGACCACACAGATACGCAGTATTTT. Amino acid sequence: CASSWGGDHTDTQYF.

This clonotype was observed at least ten times. The rearrangement joins TRBV12-3 or TRBV12-4 to TRBJ1-1, with 8 bases aligning to TRBD1. The V and J ends lost 6 bases and 8 bases, in that order; junction bases with no gene match: 8. There are 13 residues in the CDR3. CDR3 sequence reads: CASSFGQGTEAFF. The CDR3, as DNA: TGTGCCAGCAGCTTCGGACAGGGCACCGAAGCTTTCTTT.

This chain connects TRBV11-2 to TRBJ2-1, with 7 bases aligning to TRBD2. There are 17 residues in the CDR3. Germline-derived CDR1 and CDR2 are SGHAT and FQNNGV. With V trimmed by 5 bases and J by 5 bases, 15 bases remained unmatched. The CDR3 DNA sequence: TGTGCCAGCAGCCCCGGACTAGTCGGTTTTCTCAACAATGAGCAGTTCTTC. Its translation: CASSPGLVGFLNNEQFF. The full variable domain, with the rest looked up from reference TRBV11-2 and TRBJ2-1, is EAGVAQSPRYKIIEKRQSVAFWCNPISGHATLYWYQQILGQGPKLLIQFQNNGVVDDSQLPKDRFSAERLKGVDSTLKIQPAKLEDSAVYLCASSPGLVGFLNNEQFFGPGTRLTVL.

The sample holds many counts of this clonotype. The chain recombines TRBV6-1 with TRBJ1-1, with 9 bases identical to TRBD1. J was trimmed by 4 bases and V by 4 bases; bases with no gene match: 10. CDR3 length: 16 residues. The germline CDR1 and CDR2 sequences are MNHNS and SASEGT. This CDR3 reads CASSAGQGLLATEAFF. The CDR3 region has the DNA TGTGCCAGCAGTGCCGGACAGGGGTTGCTTGCCACTGAAGCTTTCTTT.

Many counts were recorded for this clonotype. This chain joins TRBV11-2 and TRBJ2-3, with TRBD2 identical over 8 bases. The CDR3 loop spans 16 amino acids. The germline V gene encodes CDR1 SGHAT and CDR2 FQNNGV. V lost 1 base and J lost 4; bases outside the gene matches: 7. The DNA for the CDR3 is TGTGCCAGCAGCTTAGGGTTTCGGGGGGGCGCAGATACGCAGTATTTT. Translation gives CASSLGFRGGADTQYF.

This clonotype appeared many times. The V gene is TRBV5-1, the J gene TRBJ2-1, with a weak D call TRBD2 (6 bases). CDR3 length equals 15 residues. V lost 3 bases to trimming and J lost 8 bases, with 18 bases between them. Germline CDR1 reads SGHRS; CDR2 reads YFSETQ. This CDR3 reads CASSSTRRFGDEQFF. The DNA for the CDR3 is TGCGCCAGCAGCTCGACTAGGAGGTTTGGGGATGAGCAGTTCTTC.

The genes are TRBV4-1 and TRBJ2-7; unclear D gene. This CDR3 contains 13 residues. The germline gives CDR1 MGHRA, CDR2 YSYEKL. The V end lost 1 base, the J end lost 5 bases, and 9 bases lay between the germline ends. For the CDR3, the DNA is TGCGCCAGCAGCCAAGCGGTTTTGGACGAGCAGTACTTC. It translates to CASSQAVLDEQYF.

CDR3 loop: CSVRQGDYGYTF. CDR3 sequence (DNA): TGCAGCGTTCGACAGGGAGACTATGGCTACACCTTC. The gene calls are TRBV29-1 and TRBJ1-2; 7 bases line up with TRBD1. From germline, CDR1 is SQVTM and CDR2 ANQGSEA. V lost 5 bases and J lost 3; bases outside the gene matches: 3. The CDR3 contains 12 residues.

In its sample, this clonotype was seen many times. The CDR3 DNA reads as TGCAGTGTACGGCGGGGGAGGGACACTGAAGCTTTCTTT. Translating it yields CSVRRGRDTEAFF. The chain uses TRBV20-1 and TRBJ1-1, with D maybe TRBD1 (5 bases). V was pared by 7 bases and J by 3 bases, with 15 bases between. Germline CDR1 DFQATT, CDR2 SNEGSKA (reference sequence). This CDR3 has 13 amino acids.

The chain recombines TRBV20-1 with TRBJ1-2, with TRBD1 matching 12 bases. V shed 4 bases, J shed 3 bases, and the junction held 12 bases outside the gene matches. This CDR3 spans 17 amino acids. The germline CDR1 and CDR2 sequences are DFQATT and SNEGSKA (reference sequence). Written as DNA, the CDR3 is TGCAGTGCTAAAAGGAGGGACAGGGGGCTCAGCGACTATGGCTACACCTTC. This translates into CSAKRRDRGLSDYGYTF.

In this sample, this clonotype turned up a few times. For the CDR3, the DNA is TGTGCCACCCGCGGAGTTGGAAAACTGTTTTTT. This gives the protein CATRGVGKLFF. The rearrangement uses TRBV15 and TRBJ1-4; unclear D gene. V was cut by 8 bases and J by 10 bases, with 11 bases left in between. Germline CDR1 reads LNHNV; CDR2 reads YYDKDF (reference sequence). The CDR3 spans 11 residues.

Written as DNA, the CDR3 is TGTGCCAGCAGCCGTACTAGCGGGATCGGAGAGACCCAGTACTTC. Protein product: CASSRTSGIGETQYF. The rearrangement links TRBV28 to TRBJ2-5, with 10 nucleotides matching TRBD2. CDR3 length equals 15 residues. Germline V CDR1 and CDR2: MDHEN, SYDVKM. V lost 6 bases, J lost 4 bases, and 8 bases stayed unmatched.

This clonotype was counted between two and nine times. The chain employs TRBV18 and TRBJ1-2; D ambiguous. Germline lookup yields CDR1 KGHSH and CDR2 LQKENI. The CDR3 runs 15 residues. V lost 4 bases and J lost 2, with 14 bases in between. For the CDR3, the DNA is TGTGCCAGCTCACGGGAGTCGGACGGCAACTATGGCTACACCTTC. Translating gives CASSRESDGNYGYTF. Variable domain in full (rest from reference TRBV18 and TRBJ1-2): NAGVMQNPRHLVRRRGQEARLRCSPMKGHSHVYWYRQLPEEGLKFMVYLQKENIIDESGMPKERFSAEFPKEGPSILRIQQVVRGDSAAYFCASSRESDGNYGYTFGSGTRLTVV.

At least ten counts were recorded for this clonotype. The chain employs TRBV10-3 and TRBJ2-7; 9 bases match TRBD1. Trimming removed 8 bases from V and 3 bases from J; junction bases left unmatched: 8. This CDR3 region has 14 residues. CDR1 and CDR2 from the germline V gene are ENHRY and SYGVKD. CDR3 in amino acids: CAIRGTGTNYEQYF. The CDR3 region has the DNA TGTGCCATCCGAGGGACAGGGACAAACTACGAGCAGTACTTC.